Below, 13 T cell receptor beta chains from the same sample are listed, as sequenced in a study of T cells in Graves' hyperthyroidism and ophthalmopathy (dated by TCRdb to between 2018 and 2020). The library came from multiplex PCR. Sequencing was carried out with an Illumina HiSeq 2000. TCR beta CDR3 regions were amplified from RNA transcripts. The first round of RT-PCR for the TCR CDR3 was performed with the HTBI primer set and the Qiagen OneStep RT-PCR kit. TCRdb redid the processing of the public reads, applying fastp at Q25 and MiXCR, and retained in-frame beta chains. Rows with a matching CDR3 protein are joined into one entry that keeps the most common DNA and genes. The sample table holds around 610,000 distinct CDR3 sequences, of which about 14% were seen once. Jointly, the top ten make up 4% to 5.5% of the sample. Sequences were obtained from blood. Receptor source: a woman aged 40 to 50 with Graves' ophthalmopathy.

The table lists this clonotype with many counts. V gene TRBV20-1 combines with J gene TRBJ2-5; 8 bases map to TRBD1. Trimming at V came to 1 base and at J to 5 bases, leaving 12 bases not matched to a gene. CDR3 length: 16 amino acids. Germline assignment: CDR1 DFQATT and CDR2 SNEGSKA (reference sequence). CDR3 nucleotides: TGCAGTGCTAGAGTAGACCTGGCAGGGGGCTTCGAGACCCAGTACTTC. Its translation is CSARVDLAGGFETQYF.

This clonotype was recorded at least ten times. The gene calls are TRBV28 and TRBJ2-7, with a possible D match to TRBD1 (6 bases). The germline V and J ends were trimmed by 8 bases and 7 bases, with 21 bases remaining between them. The CDR3 runs 14 residues. In germline, CDR1 is MDHEN, CDR2 SYDVKM. For the CDR3, the DNA is TGTGCCAGCGTACCTAATAGGGGGAGAGGGGAGCAGTACTTC. Translation: CASVPNRGRGEQYF.

This clonotype came up many times. The chain has TRBV7-9 and TRBJ2-7, with 7 bases lining up with TRBD2. Trimming removed 6 bases from V and 4 bases from J; junction bases left unmatched: 9. There are 14 residues in the CDR3. The V gene's germline CDR1 is SEHNR and CDR2 FQNEAQ (reference sequence). Written as DNA, the CDR3 is TGTGCCAGCAGGGCAAGCGGGATAGTATACGAGCAGTACTTC. Amino acids: CASRASGIVYEQYF. The whole variable domain, remainder taken from reference TRBV7-9 and TRBJ2-7, is DTGVSQNPRHKITKRGQNVTFRCDPISEHNRLYWYRQTLGQGPEFLTYFQNEAQLEKSRLLSDRFSAERPKGSFSTLEIQRTEQGDSAMYLCASRASGIVYEQYFGPGTRLTVT.

This clonotype was seen ten or more times. V gene TRBV11-3 combines with J gene TRBJ1-1; D gene uncertain. CDR1 and CDR2 (germline): SGHNT, YENEEA. Trimming removed 3 bases at V and 1 base at J, with 9 bases between. The CDR3 covers 14 residues. Here the CDR3 reads CASSFGRQNTEAFF. CDR3 bases: TGTGCCAGCAGCTTCGGGAGACAGAACACTGAAGCTTTCTTT.

This clonotype appeared many times. The CDR3 sequence: CASSPGQGKVILYEQYF. The DNA of the CDR3 is TGTGCCAGCAGTCCCGGACAGGGGAAAGTGATACTCTACGAGCAGTACTTC. V gene TRBV28 combines with J gene TRBJ2-7; TRBD1 agrees at 9 bases. The CDR3 runs 17 residues. Trimming at V came to 5 bases and at J to 3 bases, leaving 14 bases not matched to a gene. The V gene's germline CDR1 is MDHEN and CDR2 SYDVKM.

The chain carries TRBV12-3 or TRBV12-4 and TRBJ2-2, with 10 positions matching TRBD2. Trimming removed 2 bases from V and 4 bases from J; junction bases left unmatched: 4. This CDR3 is built from 16 residues. The CDR3 spells CASSLLAGALTGELFF. The CDR3 nucleotides read TGTGCCAGCAGTTTACTAGCGGGAGCTCTCACCGGGGAGCTGTTTTTT.

The rearrangement joins TRBV20-1 to TRBJ1-1; 7 bases are a match to TRBD1. Germline values: CDR1 DFQATT, CDR2 SNEGSKA (reference sequence). This CDR3 spans 16 amino acids. With 1 base clipped from V and 7 bases from J, the junction kept 15 bases outside the gene matches. CDR3 DNA: TGCAGTGCTAGAGTCTCAGGGACAGCCCCGGTCCTTGAAGCTTTCTTT. Translated: CSARVSGTAPVLEAFF.

This clonotype was found many times. The V and J genes are TRBV29-1 and TRBJ2-5; 8 bases map to TRBD1. V lost 7 bases to trimming and J lost 0 bases; unmatched junction nucleotides: 7. Germline values: CDR1 SQVTM, CDR2 ANQGSEA. This CDR3 has 14 residues. CDR3: CSATGQAYQETQYF. In DNA form, the CDR3 reads TGCAGCGCCACGGGACAGGCGTACCAAGAGACCCAGTACTTC.

In its sample, this clonotype was seen a few times. The chain combines TRBV30 with TRBJ2-1, with 10 bases fitting TRBD2. The CDR3 is made up of 13 amino acids. The V gene end was trimmed by 8 bases and the J gene end by 8 bases; junction bases not matched to a gene: 9. Germline assignment: CDR1 GTSNPN and CDR2 SVGIG (reference sequence). The CDR3 coding sequence is TGTGCCCGGGCTAGCGGGAGAGGAGATGAGCAGTTCTTC. Its protein product is CARASGRGDEQFF.

Worth noting for this clonotype: Since a much larger clone is just one base distant, this may be a read error. The chain has TRBV29-1 and TRBJ2-7, with 7 bases that match TRBD1. Germline V CDR1 and CDR2: SQVTM, ANQGSEA. The CDR3 spans 12 residues. The CDR3 coding sequence is TGCAGCGTTGTGAAGGGGGCTTACGATCAGTACTTC. It translates to CSVVKGAYDQYF.

This clonotype occurred many times. CDR3 amino acids: CASTRTGGIGGANVLTF. The CDR3 DNA is TGTGCCAGCACTCGGACAGGGGGCATAGGAGGGGCCAACGTCCTGACTTTC. The rearrangement joins TRBV2 to TRBJ2-6; 11 bases are a match to TRBD1. Looked up from germline, CDR1 is SNHLY and CDR2 is FYNNEI. The CDR3 length is 17 residues. V shed 7 bases, J shed 4 bases, and the junction held 9 bases outside the gene matches.

This clonotype was observed a single time. One base away lies a much larger clone, so this may be a sequencing read error. The chain carries TRBV11-2 and TRBJ2-5; 10 nucleotides agree with TRBD2. This CDR3 contains 17 residues. Germline CDR1 SGHAT, CDR2 FQNNGV. The CDR3 is CASSSLLAGEGGETRYF. In nucleotides, the CDR3 is TGTGCCAGCAGCTCCCTCCTAGCGGGAGAGGGAGGAGAGACCCGGTACTTC.

This clonotype was counted many times. This sequence joins TRBV6-1 and TRBJ2-5; no clear D gene. The CDR3 is 12 residues long. Germline CDR1 is MNHNS and CDR2 is SASEGT. Between the trimmed V and J ends, which lost 6 bases and 5 bases, there was a span of 10 bases. The CDR3 protein is CASSWTRETQYF. CDR3 nucleotides: TGTGCCAGCAGCTGGACCAGGGAGACCCAGTACTTC.